These 19 T cell receptor beta chains share one sample of origin, sequenced in a study of graft-versus-host responses after intestinal transplantation. Assay used: immunoSEQ multiplex PCR; TCRdb lists only in-frame clones, some missing. The table lists approximately 99,000 clones, roughly 89% of them singletons. No antigens are known for them. The material sequenced was unstimulated CD4+ T cells sorted from spleen or lymph node cells, taken before transplant. Every receptor here comes from a human donor who was the organ donor for an intestinal transplant.

The rearrangement links TRBV4-1 to TRBJ2-7; 7 nucleotides line up with TRBD1. V was clipped by 0 bases and J by 7 bases; unmatched bases: 12. The CDR3 consists of 16 residues. CDR1 and CDR2 (germline): MGHRA, YSYEKL. The CDR3 DNA reads as TGCGCCAGCAGCCAAGATGGGCGGACAGGAGTTTGGGAGCAGTACTTC. Translating it yields CASSQDGRTGVWEQYF.

The V and J genes are TRBV12-2 and TRBJ2-3; TRBD1, the D gene given by the table, was not confirmed from the DNA. TRBV12-2 is a pseudogene locus. This CDR3 is built from 16 residues. In DNA form, the CDR3 reads TGTGCAAGTCGCCCGAAAACAGAAGAGAACACAGATACGCAGTATTTT. Translating it yields CASRPKTEENTDTQYF.

The chain carries TRBV2 and TRBJ2-3, with TRBD2 matching over 12 bases. Looked up from germline, CDR1 is SNHLY and CDR2 is FYNNEI. The CDR3 spans 15 residues. V lost 6 bases, J lost 1 base, and 2 bases stayed unmatched. In DNA, the CDR3 is TGTGCCAGCAGGAGACTAGCGGGGGGCACAGATACGCAGTATTTT. Translation gives CASRRLAGGTDTQYF.

This chain joins TRBV6-5 and TRBJ2-3; no clear D. The CDR3 is 14 residues long. Germline V CDR1 and CDR2: MNHEY, SVGAGI. Trimming took off 0 bases at V and 4 bases at J, with 8 bases between the two ends. The CDR3 bases are TGTGCCAGCAGTTACTCCTCCTTAGCAGATACGCAGTATTTT. It yields the protein CASSYSSLADTQYF.

The chain carries TRBV9 and TRBJ1-6, with 8 bases matching TRBD1. Unmatched junction bases numbered 4, after V lost 4 bases and J lost 7 bases. The CDR3 contains 14 residues. Per germline, CDR1 SGDLS and CDR2 YYNGEE. The CDR3, as DNA: TGTGCCAGCAGCTCGACAGGGGCGAATTCACCCCTCCACTTT. Encoded protein: CASSSTGANSPLHF. The full variable domain, rest sourced from reference TRBV9 and TRBJ1-6, is DSGVTQTPKHLITATGQRVTLRCSPRSGDLSVYWYQQSLDQGLQFLIQYYNGEERAKGNILERFSAQQFPDLHSELNLSSLELGDSALYFCASSSTGANSPLHFGNGTRLTVT.

The genes are TRBV12-5 and TRBJ2-5, with TRBD1 identical over 9 bases. Germline V CDR1 and CDR2: LGHNT, FRNRAP. The V gene end was trimmed by 7 bases and the J gene end by 1 base; junction bases not matched to a gene: 7. The CDR3 loop spans 15 amino acids. The CDR3 DNA is TGTGCTAGTGTCCTGACAGGGGGGACCCAAGAGACCCAGTACTTC. The encoded protein is CASVLTGGTQETQYF.

The chain is built from TRBV19 and TRBJ2-1, with 15 bases matching TRBD2. J was trimmed by 7 bases and V by 5 bases; bases with no gene match: 9. This CDR3 region has 17 residues. The germline CDR1 and CDR2 sequences are LNHDA and SQIVND (reference sequence). The CDR3 loop reads CASSGYPGTSGGNEQFF. The DNA of the CDR3 is TGTGCCAGTAGTGGCTACCCCGGGACTAGCGGGGGGAATGAGCAGTTCTTC.

The chain has TRBV9 and TRBJ2-5; 7 bases are a match to TRBD1. Trimming removed 4 bases from V and 4 bases from J; junction bases left unmatched: 7. The length of the CDR3 is 14 residues. CDR1 SGDLS and CDR2 YYNGEE come from the germline V gene. The CDR3 DNA sequence: TGTGCCAGCAGCCTCAGGGGGAGCGGAGAGACCCAGTACTTC. Translated, it gives CASSLRGSGETQYF. Supplemented by reference TRBV9 and TRBJ2-5, the full variable domain reads DSGVTQTPKHLITATGQRVTLRCSPRSGDLSVYWYQQSLDQGLQFLIQYYNGEERAKGNILERFSAQQFPDLHSELNLSSLELGDSALYFCASSLRGSGETQYFGPGTRLLVL.

The DNA for the CDR3 is TGTGCCAGCAGCCAAGCAAACGTCCGGGACAGGGACGCCTACGAGCAGTACTTC. Amino acids: CASSQANVRDRDAYEQYF. The rearrangement links TRBV4-2 to TRBJ2-7; 9 bases are a match to TRBD1. The CDR3 has 18 residues. V lost 1 base to trimming and J lost 2 bases; unmatched junction nucleotides: 12. From germline, CDR1 is LGHNA and CDR2 YNFKEQ.

This clone appeared a few times. This chain joins TRBV19 and TRBJ1-1; 7 bases map to TRBD1. J lost 6 bases, V lost 4 bases, and 11 bases had no gene match. The CDR3 is 15 amino acids. Per germline, CDR1 LNHDA and CDR2 SQIVND (reference sequence). Here the CDR3 reads CASSTRDRAKAEAFF. The CDR3 bases are TGTGCCAGTAGTACTCGAGACAGGGCCAAGGCTGAAGCTTTCTTT.

J is TRBJ2-7 and V is TRBV27; 8 bases align to TRBD2. The V gene end was trimmed by 8 bases and the J gene end by 5 bases; junction bases not matched to a gene: 17. Germline V CDR1 and CDR2: MNHEY, SMNVEV (reference sequence). The CDR3 extends over 16 amino acids. The CDR3: CASGPQRGRQGHEQYF. The CDR3 bases are TGTGCCAGCGGACCCCAGCGGGGGCGCCAGGGCCACGAGCAGTACTTC.

The chain carries TRBV5-4 and TRBJ2-3; 10 bases fit TRBD2. This CDR3 is built from 16 residues. The V segment lost 1 base and the J segment 9 bases; nucleotides outside the gene matches: 11. Germline V gene lookup returns CDR1 SGHNT and CDR2 YYREEE (reference sequence). The CDR3: CASSLPGGSGGSTQYF. In DNA form, the CDR3 reads TGTGCCAGCAGCTTGCCCGGGGGTAGCGGGGGGTCCACGCAGTATTTT.

The V gene is TRBV4-3, the J gene TRBJ2-1; 7 bases fit TRBD2. This CDR3 spans 17 amino acids. Germline CDR1 and CDR2: LGHNA and YSLEER. With 1 base clipped from V and 4 bases from J, the junction kept 10 bases outside the gene matches. CDR3 in amino acids: CASSQGPAGTPYNEQFF. As DNA, the CDR3 is TGCGCCAGCAGCCAAGGACCAGCGGGGACCCCTTACAATGAGCAGTTCTTC.

This chain links TRBV7-2 with TRBJ2-7; 9 positions match TRBD2. Germline CDR1 reads SGHTA; CDR2 reads FQGNSA. This CDR3 region has 15 residues. With 2 bases clipped from V and 4 bases from J, the junction kept 6 bases outside the gene matches. CDR3 nucleotides: TGTGCCAGCAGCTTACTGCGGGGGGGCTTGTACGAGCAGTACTTC. It yields the protein CASSLLRGGLYEQYF.

The chain recombines TRBV28 with TRBJ1-2; D remains unclear. Germline CDR1 and CDR2: MDHEN and SYDVKM. The CDR3 is made up of 13 amino acids. Trimming pared 1 base from V and 7 bases from J, leaving 10 bases between. DNA of the CDR3: TGTGCCAGCAGTTTATTGGGAGGCGGTGGCTACACCTTC. Residues: CASSLLGGGGYTF.

The J gene is TRBJ1-4, the V gene TRBV4-2, with 7 bases matching TRBD1. CDR3 length equals 15 residues. Germline-derived CDR1 and CDR2 are LGHNA and YNFKEQ. The V gene end was trimmed by 0 bases and the J gene end by 4 bases; junction bases not matched to a gene: 2. CDR3 sequence reads: CASSQETGSNEKLFF. The CDR3 DNA sequence: TGTGCCAGCAGCCAAGAGACAGGGAGTAATGAAAAACTGTTTTTT.

J is TRBJ1-2 and V is TRBV19, with no clear D. The CDR3 consists of 14 residues. CDR1 and CDR2 from the germline V gene are LNHDA and SQIVND (reference sequence). Trimming shortened V by 4 bases and J by 5 bases, and 14 bases separated the two germline ends. CDR3 protein: CASSTSGSPYGYTF. CDR3 DNA: TGTGCCAGTAGTACTTCCGGGTCACCATATGGCTACACCTTC.

J is TRBJ2-1 and V is TRBV4-1; 7 nucleotides agree with TRBD1. The germline V gene has CDR1 MGHRA and CDR2 YSYEKL. The CDR3 length is 16 residues. The junction had 10 bases not matched to a gene; V was cut back by 4 bases and J by 4 bases. The DNA of the CDR3 is TGCGCCAGCAGCCCCGCCGGGTGGGACAGATACAATGAGCAGTTCTTC. The encoded protein is CASSPAGWDRYNEQFF.

The chain combines TRBV7-3 with TRBJ2-2, with TRBD1 identical over 8 bases. This CDR3 region has 14 residues. The ends lost 9 bases at V and 3 bases at J; junction bases unmatched: 6. The germline V gene has CDR1 SGHTA and CDR2 FQGTGA. The CDR3 reads CASGRQGHTGELFF. DNA for the CDR3: TGTGCCAGTGGACGACAGGGGCACACCGGGGAGCTGTTTTTT.